A single sample is the source of the 9 T cell receptor beta chains below, sequenced in a study of siplizumab effects on memory and regulatory T cells (dated 2019 in TCRdb). Library construction relied on the immunoSEQ multiplex PCR assay. In its TCRdb copy, this immuneACCESS table keeps in-frame sequences only and misses some clones. Where compared with another copy, unresolved V genes explain less than half of these, and the others have no known cause. This sample comprises some 100,000 clones, around 92% of them detected only once. In total, the top ten clones hold around 0.68% of the sample. The sequenced sample was Tregs sorted from blood. The receptor source for this set is a human donor in good health.

This clone was picked up a small number of times. The V gene is TRBV5-1, the J gene TRBJ2-2; D is undetermined. The CDR3 has 13 residues. V was shortened by 0 bases and J by 5 bases, with 5 bases between the two germline ends. CDR1 is SGHRS and CDR2 is YFSETQ in the germline V gene. CDR3 nucleotides: TGCGCCAGCAGCTTGGGGATTACCGGGGAGCTGTTTTTT. Its translation is CASSLGITGELFF.

Only a few counts were recorded for this clone. This rearrangement joins TRBV5-6 to TRBJ1-4, with D hard to call. The germline gives CDR1 SGHDT, CDR2 YYEEEE. This CDR3 contains 12 residues. Trimming removed 2 bases at V and 8 bases at J, with 7 bases between. The CDR3 is CASSFGEEKLFF. CDR3 nucleotides: TGTGCCAGCAGCTTTGGGGAGGAAAAACTGTTTTTT.

The CDR3 reads CASSQVRTGGSYEQYF. CDR3 sequence (DNA): TGCGCCAGCAGCCAAGTAAGGACAGGGGGTAGCTACGAGCAGTACTTC. This chain uses TRBV4-1 with TRBJ2-7, with 10 bases that match TRBD1. Trimming at V came to 1 base and at J to 3 bases, leaving 6 bases not matched to a gene. The germline gives CDR1 MGHRA, CDR2 YSYEKL. The CDR3 extends over 16 amino acids.

This chain joins TRBV5-1 and TRBJ2-1; D assignment may be TRBD1 or TRBD2 (7 bases each). V was trimmed by 3 bases and J by 12 bases, leaving 16 bases between them. Germline lookup yields CDR1 SGHRS and CDR2 YFSETQ. This CDR3 region has 13 residues. The CDR3 loop is CASSSDREGRQFF. The CDR3 DNA reads as TGCGCCAGCAGCTCTGACAGGGAGGGGCGGCAGTTCTTC.

J is TRBJ1-1 and V is TRBV18; D uncertain. Germline CDR1 KGHSH, CDR2 LQKENI. The CDR3 spans 14 residues. The ends were cut back, 5 bases at V and 2 bases at J, with 12 bases in the middle. The CDR3 spells CASSALTANTEAFF. CDR3 nucleotide sequence: TGTGCCAGCTCAGCGTTAACAGCAAACACTGAAGCTTTCTTT. The whole variable domain, remainder taken from reference TRBV18 and TRBJ1-1, is NAGVMQNPRHLVRRRGQEARLRCSPMKGHSHVYWYRQLPEEGLKFMVYLQKENIIDESGMPKERFSAEFPKEGPSILRIQQVVRGDSAAYFCASSALTANTEAFFGQGTRLTVV.

V is TRBV19 and J is TRBJ2-2; 7 positions agree with TRBD1. Germline V gene sequence: CDR1 LNHDA, CDR2 SQIVND (reference sequence). The V segment lost 7 bases and the J segment 1 base; nucleotides outside the gene matches: 9. This CDR3 has 16 amino acids. This CDR3 is CASIRPGTENTGELFF. DNA for the CDR3: TGTGCCAGTATAAGACCTGGGACAGAGAACACCGGGGAGCTGTTTTTT.

The genes are TRBV5-1 and TRBJ1-1; 7 nucleotides agree with TRBD1. V shed 2 bases, J shed 1 base, and the junction held 11 bases outside the gene matches. Germline-derived CDR1 and CDR2 are SGHRS and YFSETQ. This CDR3 comprises 17 residues. The CDR3: CASSFEPIGQANTEAFF. The CDR3 nucleotides read TGCGCCAGCAGCTTTGAACCGATCGGACAGGCGAACACTGAAGCTTTCTTT.

V is TRBV28 and J is TRBJ1-3; D unresolved. The V end lost 7 bases, the J end lost 0 bases, and 7 bases lay between the germline ends. The CDR3 has 13 residues. CDR1 MDHEN and CDR2 SYDVKM come from the germline V gene. The CDR3 region is CASTVNSGNTIYF. CDR3 in DNA: TGTGCCAGCACAGTCAACTCTGGAAACACCATATATTTT.

This CDR3 is CASRDRDNEQFF. CDR3 in DNA: TGTGCCAGCAGGGACAGGGACAATGAGCAGTTCTTC. The chain uses TRBV7-9 and TRBJ2-1; 8 bases are a match to TRBD1. Germline lookup yields CDR1 SEHNR and CDR2 FQNEAQ (reference sequence). This CDR3 contains 12 residues. The V gene end was trimmed by 6 bases and the J gene end by 5 bases; junction bases not matched to a gene: 0.